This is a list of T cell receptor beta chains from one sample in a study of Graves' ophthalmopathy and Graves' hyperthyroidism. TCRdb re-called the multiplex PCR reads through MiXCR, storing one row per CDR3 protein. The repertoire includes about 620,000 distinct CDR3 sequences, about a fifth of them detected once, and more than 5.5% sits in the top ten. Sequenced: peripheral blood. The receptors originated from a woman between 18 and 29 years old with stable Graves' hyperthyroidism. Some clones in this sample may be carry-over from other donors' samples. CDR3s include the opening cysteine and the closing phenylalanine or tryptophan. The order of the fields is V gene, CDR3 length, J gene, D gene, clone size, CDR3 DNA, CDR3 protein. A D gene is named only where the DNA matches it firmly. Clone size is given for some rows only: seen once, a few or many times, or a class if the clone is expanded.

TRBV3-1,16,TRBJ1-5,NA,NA,TGTGCCAGCAGCCAATCTCAGGGTGCGCCCAATCAGCCCCAGCATTTT,CASSQSQGAPNQPQHF
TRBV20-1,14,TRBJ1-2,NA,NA,TGCAGTGCTAGAGATCTAGACCCGATGGGCGGCTACACCTTC,CSARDLDPMGGYTF
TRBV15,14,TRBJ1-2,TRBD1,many,TGTGCCACCAGTAAAAGACAGGGGTCGTATGGCTACACCTTC,CATSKRQGSYGYTF
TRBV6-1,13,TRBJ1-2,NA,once,TGTGCCAGCAGCCCGATAACAGGGAATGGCTACACCTTC,CASSPITGNGYTF
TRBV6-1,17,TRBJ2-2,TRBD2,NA,TGTGCCAGCAGTGATTTCTGGACTAGCGGGAGAATCGGGGAGCTGTTTTTT,CASSDFWTSGRIGELFF
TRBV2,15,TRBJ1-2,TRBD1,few,TGTGCCAGCAGGGACAGGGGGCCTTCAGACTATGGCTACACCTTC,CASRDRGPSDYGYTF
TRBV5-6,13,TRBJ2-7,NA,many,TGTGCCAGCAGCGCCAGGCGGGTCTCCGAGCAGTACTTC,CASSARRVSEQYF
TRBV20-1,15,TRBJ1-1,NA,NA,TGCAGTGCTAGAACCGGCGGGAACATGAACACTGAAGCTTTCTTT,CSARTGGNMNTEAFF
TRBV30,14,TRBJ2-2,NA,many,TGTGCCTGGAGGAGAACGGGAAGCACCGGGGAGCTGTTTTTT,CAWRRTGSTGELFF
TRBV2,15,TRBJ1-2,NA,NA,TGTACCAGCAGGGTCCAGGGAAATAAGGACTATGGCTACACCTTC,CTSRVQGNKDYGYTF